A single sample is the source of the 5 T cell receptor beta chains below, sequenced in a study of cytomegalovirus exposure and HLA in healthy donors. In the PCR, 60 Vbeta and 13 Jbeta primers were used. This table comes from immunoSEQ multiplex PCR, and its TCRdb copy is limited to in-frame clones, with some not included. The sample records approximately 170,000 clones, roughly four fifths being singletons. Sequencing input: PBMCs. Receptor source: a woman aged 30 to 39 in good health and CMV-seropositive.

This clone was seen more than once but under ten times. The V gene is TRBV7-9, the J gene TRBJ2-2; 7 bases are shared with TRBD2. This CDR3 is 16 amino acids long. Germline-derived CDR1 and CDR2 are SEHNR and FQNEAQ (reference sequence). The trim removed 3 bases at V and 6 bases at J, leaving 10 bases unmatched. The chain's CDR3 is CASSFPTQRGAGELFF. Here the CDR3 DNA reads TGTGCCAGCAGCTTTCCTACCCAGCGGGGTGCCGGGGAGCTGTTTTTT.

This clone appeared a single time. This rearrangement joins TRBV4-1 to TRBJ2-7; 9 bases are a match to TRBD2. Germline values: CDR1 MGHRA, CDR2 YSYEKL. V shed 3 bases, J shed 13 bases, and the junction held 10 bases outside the gene matches. The CDR3 loop spans 13 amino acids. The CDR3 spells CASSQTLAGTLYF. CDR3 coding DNA: TGCGCCAGCAGCCAGACCCTAGCGGGGACATTATACTTC.

The chain couples TRBV11-2 to TRBJ2-7, with a possible D match to TRBD1 (6 bases). Trimming stripped 6 bases from V and 0 bases from J, with 15 bases between. CDR1 and CDR2 from the germline V gene are SGHAT and FQNNGV. The CDR3 loop spans 15 amino acids. The CDR3 protein is CASRVRDTGSYEQYF. The DNA for the CDR3 is TGTGCCAGCAGGGTCCGGGACACAGGCTCCTACGAGCAGTACTTC.

The chain links TRBV27 to TRBJ2-7, with 7 positions matching TRBD1. Trimming took 0 bases from V and 2 from J; bases not matched to a gene: 13. Germline CDR1 and CDR2: MNHEY and SMNVEV (reference sequence). This CDR3 is 18 amino acids long. In DNA form, the CDR3 reads TGTGCCAGCAGTTTATCAGTTGTCAGGACAGGAGAGACCTACGAGCAGTACTTC. The encoded protein is CASSLSVVRTGETYEQYF.

This clone was detected a few times. The rearrangement links TRBV14 to TRBJ2-5; 8 nucleotides align to TRBD2. The J call may be mistaken, given a closer DNA end match to TRBJ2-7. Per germline, CDR1 SGHDN and CDR2 FVKESK. The CDR3 consists of 16 residues. CDR3 DNA: TGTGCCAGCAGCCAAGGCCTGACGGGAGGGGTCTACGAGCAGTACTTC. Its translation: CASSQGLTGGVYEQYF.